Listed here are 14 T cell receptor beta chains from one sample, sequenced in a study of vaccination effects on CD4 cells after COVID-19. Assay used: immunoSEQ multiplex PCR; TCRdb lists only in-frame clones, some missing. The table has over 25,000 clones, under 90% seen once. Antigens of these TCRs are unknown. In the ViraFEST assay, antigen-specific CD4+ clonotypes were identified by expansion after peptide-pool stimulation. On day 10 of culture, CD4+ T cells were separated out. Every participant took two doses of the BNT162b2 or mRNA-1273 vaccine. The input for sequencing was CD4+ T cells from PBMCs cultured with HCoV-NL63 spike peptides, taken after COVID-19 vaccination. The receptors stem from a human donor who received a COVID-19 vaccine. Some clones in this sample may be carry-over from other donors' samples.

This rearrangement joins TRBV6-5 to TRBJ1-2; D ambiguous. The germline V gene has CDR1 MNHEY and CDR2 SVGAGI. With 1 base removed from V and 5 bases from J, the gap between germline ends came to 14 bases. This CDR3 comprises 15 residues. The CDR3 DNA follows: TGTGCCAGCAGTTACTACCTCGGAGGGCCTTATGGCTACACCTTC. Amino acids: CASSYYLGGPYGYTF.

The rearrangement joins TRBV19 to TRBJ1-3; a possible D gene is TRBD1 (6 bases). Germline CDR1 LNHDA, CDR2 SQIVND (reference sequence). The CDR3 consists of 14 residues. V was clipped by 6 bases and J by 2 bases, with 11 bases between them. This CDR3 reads CASSPNRAGNTIYF. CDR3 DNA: TGTGCCAGTAGCCCGAACAGGGCTGGAAACACCATATATTTT.

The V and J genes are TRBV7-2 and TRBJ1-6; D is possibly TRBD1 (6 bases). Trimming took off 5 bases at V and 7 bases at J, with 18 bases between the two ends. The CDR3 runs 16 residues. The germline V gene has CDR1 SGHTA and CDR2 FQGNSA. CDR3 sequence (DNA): TGTGCCAGCAGCCCGGACTGGGGGCTCGAAAATTCACCCCTCCACTTT. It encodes CASSPDWGLENSPLHF.

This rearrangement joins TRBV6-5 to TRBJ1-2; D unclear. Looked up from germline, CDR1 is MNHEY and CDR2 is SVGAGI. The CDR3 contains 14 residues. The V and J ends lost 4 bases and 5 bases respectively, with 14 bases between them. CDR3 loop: CASSWAVRDYGYTF. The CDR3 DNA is TGTGCCAGCAGTTGGGCAGTCCGAGATTATGGCTACACCTTC.

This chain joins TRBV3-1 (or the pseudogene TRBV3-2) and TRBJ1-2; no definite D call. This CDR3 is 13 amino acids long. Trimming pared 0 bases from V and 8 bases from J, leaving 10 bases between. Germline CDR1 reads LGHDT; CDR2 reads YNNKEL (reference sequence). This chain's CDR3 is CASSQDHRGGYTF. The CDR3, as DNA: TGTGCCAGCAGCCAAGATCATCGCGGGGGCTACACCTTC.

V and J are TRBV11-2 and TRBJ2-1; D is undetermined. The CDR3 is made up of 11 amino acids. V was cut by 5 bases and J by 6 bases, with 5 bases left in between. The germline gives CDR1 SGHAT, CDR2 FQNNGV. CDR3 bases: TGTGCCAGCAGCGTCACCAATGAGCAGTTCTTC. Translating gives CASSVTNEQFF. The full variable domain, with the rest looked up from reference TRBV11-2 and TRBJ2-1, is EAGVAQSPRYKIIEKRQSVAFWCNPISGHATLYWYQQILGQGPKLLIQFQNNGVVDDSQLPKDRFSAERLKGVDSTLKIQPAKLEDSAVYLCASSVTNEQFFGPGTRLTVL.

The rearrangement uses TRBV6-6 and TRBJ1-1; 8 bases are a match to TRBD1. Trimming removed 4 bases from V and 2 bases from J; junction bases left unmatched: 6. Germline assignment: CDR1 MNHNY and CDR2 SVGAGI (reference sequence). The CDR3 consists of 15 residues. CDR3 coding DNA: TGTGCCAGCAGTTCTCCGGGACAGGCTAACACTGAAGCTTTCTTT. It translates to CASSSPGQANTEAFF.

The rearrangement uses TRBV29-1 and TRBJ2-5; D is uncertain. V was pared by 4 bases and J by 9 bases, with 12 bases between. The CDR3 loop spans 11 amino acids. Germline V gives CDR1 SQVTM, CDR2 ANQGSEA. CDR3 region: CSVGVFAAQYF. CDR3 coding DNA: TGCAGCGTTGGCGTTTTTGCAGCCCAGTACTTC.

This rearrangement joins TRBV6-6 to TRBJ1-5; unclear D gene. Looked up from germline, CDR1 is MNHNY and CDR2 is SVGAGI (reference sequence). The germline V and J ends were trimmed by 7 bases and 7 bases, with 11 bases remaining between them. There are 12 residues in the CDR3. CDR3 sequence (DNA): TGTGCCAGCATAAGGGTTTACCAGCCCCAGCATTTT. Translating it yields CASIRVYQPQHF.

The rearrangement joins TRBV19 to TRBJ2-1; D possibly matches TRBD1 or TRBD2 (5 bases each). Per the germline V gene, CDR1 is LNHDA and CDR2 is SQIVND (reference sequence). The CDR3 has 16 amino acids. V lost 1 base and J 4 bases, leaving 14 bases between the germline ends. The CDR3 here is CASSIGAREPYNEQFF. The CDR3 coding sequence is TGTGCCAGTAGTATAGGGGCCAGGGAGCCGTACAATGAGCAGTTCTTC.

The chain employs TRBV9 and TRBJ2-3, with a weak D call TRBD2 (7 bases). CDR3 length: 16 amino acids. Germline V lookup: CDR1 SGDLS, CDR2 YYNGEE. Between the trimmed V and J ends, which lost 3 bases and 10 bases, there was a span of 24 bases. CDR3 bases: TGTGCCAGCAGCGCGGGGGGCGGCCTTGGGGGAGAGGCGCAGTATTTT. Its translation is CASSAGGGLGGEAQYF.

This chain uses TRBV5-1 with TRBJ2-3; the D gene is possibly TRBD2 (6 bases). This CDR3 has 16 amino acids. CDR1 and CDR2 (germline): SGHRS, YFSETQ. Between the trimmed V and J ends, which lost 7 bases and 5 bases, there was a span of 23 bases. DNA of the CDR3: TGCGCCAGCGAAAACGGGGGAGCGGGTCCTCAAGATACGCAGTATTTT. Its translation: CASENGGAGPQDTQYF.

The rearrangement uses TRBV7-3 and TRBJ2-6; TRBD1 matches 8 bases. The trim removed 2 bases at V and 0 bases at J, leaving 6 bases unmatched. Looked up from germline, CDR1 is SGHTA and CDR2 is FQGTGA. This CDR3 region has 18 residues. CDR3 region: CASSLRGQGASGANVLTF. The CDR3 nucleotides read TGTGCCAGCAGCTTACGGGGGCAGGGGGCCTCTGGGGCCAACGTCCTGACTTTC. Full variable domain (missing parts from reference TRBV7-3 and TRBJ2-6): GAGVSQTPSNKVTEKGKYVELRCDPISGHTALYWYRQSLGQGPEFLIYFQGTGAADDSGLPNDRFFAVRPEGSVSTLKIQRTERGDSAVYLCASSLRGQGASGANVLTFGAGSRLTVL.

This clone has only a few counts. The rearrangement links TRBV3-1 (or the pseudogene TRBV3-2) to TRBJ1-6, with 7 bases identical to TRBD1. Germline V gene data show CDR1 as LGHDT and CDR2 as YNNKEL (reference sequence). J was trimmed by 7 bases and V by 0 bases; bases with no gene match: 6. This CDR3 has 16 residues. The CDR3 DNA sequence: TGTGCCAGCAGCCAAGAGATAGGCAGGGGGAATTCACCCCTCCACTTT. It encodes CASSQEIGRGNSPLHF.